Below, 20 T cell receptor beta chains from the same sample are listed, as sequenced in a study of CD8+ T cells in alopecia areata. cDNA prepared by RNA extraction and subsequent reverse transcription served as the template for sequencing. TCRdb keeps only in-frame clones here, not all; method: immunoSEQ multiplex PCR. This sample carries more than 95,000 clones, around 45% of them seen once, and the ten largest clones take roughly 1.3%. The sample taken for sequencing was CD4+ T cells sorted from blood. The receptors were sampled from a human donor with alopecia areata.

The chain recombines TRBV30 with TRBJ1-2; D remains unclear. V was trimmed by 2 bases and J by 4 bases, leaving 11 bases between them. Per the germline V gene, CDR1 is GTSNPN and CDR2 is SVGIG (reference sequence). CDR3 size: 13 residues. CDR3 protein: CAWSMRKVYGYTF. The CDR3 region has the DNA TGTGCCTGGAGTATGAGGAAAGTCTATGGCTACACCTTC.

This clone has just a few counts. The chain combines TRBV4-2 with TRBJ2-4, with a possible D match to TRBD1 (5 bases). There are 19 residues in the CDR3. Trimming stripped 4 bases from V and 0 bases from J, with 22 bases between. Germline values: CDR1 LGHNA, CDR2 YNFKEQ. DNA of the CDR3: TGTGCCAGCAGCCCAGAACCCTTGGGGCGGACGCTAGCCAAAAACATTCAGTACTTC. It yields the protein CASSPEPLGRTLAKNIQYF.

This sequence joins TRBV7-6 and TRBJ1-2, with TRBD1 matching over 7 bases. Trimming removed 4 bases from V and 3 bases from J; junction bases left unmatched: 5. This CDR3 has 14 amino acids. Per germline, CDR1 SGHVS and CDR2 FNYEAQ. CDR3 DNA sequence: TGTGCCAGCAGCTCAACGACAGGGCACTATGGCTACACCTTC. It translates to CASSSTTGHYGYTF.

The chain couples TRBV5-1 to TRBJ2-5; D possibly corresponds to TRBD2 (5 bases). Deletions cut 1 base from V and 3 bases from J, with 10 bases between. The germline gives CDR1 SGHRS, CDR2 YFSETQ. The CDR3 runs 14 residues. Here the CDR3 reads CASSLLLREETQYF. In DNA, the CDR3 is TGCGCCAGCAGCTTGCTCTTGAGGGAAGAGACCCAGTACTTC.

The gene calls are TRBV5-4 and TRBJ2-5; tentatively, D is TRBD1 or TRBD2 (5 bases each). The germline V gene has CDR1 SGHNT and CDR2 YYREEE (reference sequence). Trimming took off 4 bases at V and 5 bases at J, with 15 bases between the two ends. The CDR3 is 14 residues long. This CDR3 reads CASSPLGERETQYF. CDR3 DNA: TGTGCCAGCAGCCCCCTAGGGGAGCGGGAGACCCAGTACTTC.

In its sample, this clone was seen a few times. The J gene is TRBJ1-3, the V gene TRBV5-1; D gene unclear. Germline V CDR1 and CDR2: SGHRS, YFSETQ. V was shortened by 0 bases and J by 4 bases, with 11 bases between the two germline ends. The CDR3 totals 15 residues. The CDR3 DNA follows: TGCGCCAGCAGCTTGGGACCAACGGGCGGAAACACCATATATTTT. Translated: CASSLGPTGGNTIYF.

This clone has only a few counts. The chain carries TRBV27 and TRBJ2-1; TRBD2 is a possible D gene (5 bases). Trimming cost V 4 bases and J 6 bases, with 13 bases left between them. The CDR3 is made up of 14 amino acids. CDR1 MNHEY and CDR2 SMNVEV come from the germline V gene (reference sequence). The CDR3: CASSSTTVVNEQFF. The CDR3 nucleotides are TGTGCCAGCAGTTCGACTACCGTAGTCAATGAGCAGTTCTTC.

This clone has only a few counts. CDR3 bases: TGTGCCAGCAGCTTATTCAGGGGGGAGACCCAGTACTTC. Translated, it gives CASSLFRGETQYF. J is TRBJ2-5 and V is TRBV11-2; TRBD1 matches at 7 bases. There are 13 residues in the CDR3. V lost 2 bases and J lost 5; bases outside the gene matches: 2. Germline assignment: CDR1 SGHAT and CDR2 FQNNGV.

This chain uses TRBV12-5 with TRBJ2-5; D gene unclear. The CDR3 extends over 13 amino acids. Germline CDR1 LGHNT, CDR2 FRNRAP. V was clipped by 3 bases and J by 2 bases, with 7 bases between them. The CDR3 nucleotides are TGTGCTAGTGGTTTCGGCAGACAAGAGACCCAGTACTTC. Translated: CASGFGRQETQYF.

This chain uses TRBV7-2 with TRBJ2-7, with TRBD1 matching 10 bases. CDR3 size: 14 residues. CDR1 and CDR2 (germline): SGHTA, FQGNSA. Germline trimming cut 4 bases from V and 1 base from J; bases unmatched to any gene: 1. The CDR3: CASSWGQGSYEQYF. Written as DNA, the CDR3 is TGTGCCAGCAGCTGGGGACAGGGGTCCTACGAGCAGTACTTC.

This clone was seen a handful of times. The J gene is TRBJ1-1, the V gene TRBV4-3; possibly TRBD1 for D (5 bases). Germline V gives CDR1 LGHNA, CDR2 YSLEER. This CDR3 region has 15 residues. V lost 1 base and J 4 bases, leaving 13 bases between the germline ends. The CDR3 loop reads CASSQGHWGITEAFF. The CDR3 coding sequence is TGCGCCAGCAGCCAAGGTCACTGGGGCATCACTGAAGCTTTCTTT.

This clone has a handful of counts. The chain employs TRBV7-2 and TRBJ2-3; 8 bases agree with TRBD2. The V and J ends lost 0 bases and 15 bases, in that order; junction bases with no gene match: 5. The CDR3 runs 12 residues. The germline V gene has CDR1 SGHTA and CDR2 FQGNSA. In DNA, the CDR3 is TGTGCCAGCAGCTTAGCGGGACTAGAGATATATTTT. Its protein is CASSLAGLEIYF. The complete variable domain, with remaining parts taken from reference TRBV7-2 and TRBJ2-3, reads GAGVSQSPSNKVTEKGKDVELRCDPISGHTALYWYRQSLGQGLEFLIYFQGNSAPDKSGLPSDRFSAERTGGSVSTLTIQRTQQEDSAVYLCASSLAGLEIYFGPGTRLTVL.

CDR3 loop: CASSLAGTGRYIQYF. CDR3 bases: TGCGCCAGCAGCTTGGCCGGGACAGGGAGGTACATTCAGTACTTC. J is TRBJ2-4 and V is TRBV5-1; 9 nucleotides match TRBD1. The CDR3 consists of 15 residues. Germline V gives CDR1 SGHRS, CDR2 YFSETQ. The junction had 6 bases not matched to a gene; V was cut back by 0 bases and J by 8 bases. Supplemented by reference TRBV5-1 and TRBJ2-4, the full variable domain reads KAGVTQTPRYLIKTRGQQVTLSCSPISGHRSVSWYQQTPGQGLQFLFEYFSETQRNKGNFPGRFSGRQFSNSRSEMNVSTLELGDSALYLCASSLAGTGRYIQYFGAGTRLSVL.

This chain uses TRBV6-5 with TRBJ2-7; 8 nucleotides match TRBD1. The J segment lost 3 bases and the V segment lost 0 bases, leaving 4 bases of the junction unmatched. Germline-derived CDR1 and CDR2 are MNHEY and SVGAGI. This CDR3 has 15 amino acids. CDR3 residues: CASSYSRGRLYEQYF. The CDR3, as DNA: TGTGCCAGCAGTTACTCCAGGGGGCGCCTCTACGAGCAGTACTTC.

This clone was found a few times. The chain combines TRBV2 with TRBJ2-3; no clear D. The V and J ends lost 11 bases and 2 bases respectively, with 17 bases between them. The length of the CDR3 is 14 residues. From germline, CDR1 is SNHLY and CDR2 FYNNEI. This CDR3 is CAGVPLSFTDTQYF. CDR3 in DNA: TGTGCCGGAGTGCCCCTATCCTTCACAGATACGCAGTATTTT.

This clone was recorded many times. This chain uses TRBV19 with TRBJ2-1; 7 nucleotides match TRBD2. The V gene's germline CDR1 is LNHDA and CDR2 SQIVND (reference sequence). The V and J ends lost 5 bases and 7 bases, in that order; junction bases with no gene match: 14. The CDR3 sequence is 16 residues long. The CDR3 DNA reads TGTGCCAGTAGTCTAGGAAGCGGGGCCCCCCTTAATGAGCAGTTCTTC. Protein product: CASSLGSGAPLNEQFF.

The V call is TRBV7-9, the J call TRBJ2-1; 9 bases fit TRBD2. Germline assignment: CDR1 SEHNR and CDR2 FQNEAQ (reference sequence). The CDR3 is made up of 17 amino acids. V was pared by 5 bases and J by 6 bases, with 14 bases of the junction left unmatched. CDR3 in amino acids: CASSLTGLAKGTNEQFF. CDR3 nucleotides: TGTGCCAGCAGCCTAACGGGACTAGCAAAAGGTACCAATGAGCAGTTCTTC.

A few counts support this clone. CDR3 nucleotide sequence: TGTGCCAGCAGCTTAACCGACAGCAGCTTTTCACCCCTCCACTTT. It yields the protein CASSLTDSSFSPLHF. The chain has TRBV7-8 and TRBJ1-6; tentative D call: TRBD1 (5 bases). This CDR3 is built from 15 residues. With 2 bases removed from V and 9 bases from J, the gap between germline ends came to 14 bases. Germline CDR1 and CDR2: SGHVS and FQNEAQ.

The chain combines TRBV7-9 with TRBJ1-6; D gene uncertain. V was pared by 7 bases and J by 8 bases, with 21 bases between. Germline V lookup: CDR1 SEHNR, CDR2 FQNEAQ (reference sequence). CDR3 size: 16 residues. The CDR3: CASISLGSKAHSPLHF. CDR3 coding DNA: TGTGCCAGCATCTCTTTGGGTAGTAAGGCCCATTCACCCCTCCACTTT. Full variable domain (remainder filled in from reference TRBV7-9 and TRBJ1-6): DTGVSQNPRHKITKRGQNVTFRCDPISEHNRLYWYRQTLGQGPEFLTYFQNEAQLEKSRLLSDRFSAERPKGSFSTLEIQRTEQGDSAMYLCASISLGSKAHSPLHFGNGTRLTVT.

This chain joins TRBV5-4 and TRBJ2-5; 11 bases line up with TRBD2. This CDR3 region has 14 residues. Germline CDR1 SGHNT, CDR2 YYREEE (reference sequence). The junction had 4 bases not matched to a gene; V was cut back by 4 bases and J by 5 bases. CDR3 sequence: CASSDASGGETQYF. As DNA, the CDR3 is TGTGCCAGCAGCGACGCTAGCGGGGGGGAGACCCAGTACTTC.